The clone carrying this T cell receptor (beta chain) has just one count. Its antigen is still unknown. The table came from immunoSEQ multiplex PCR; TCRdb's copy has only in-frame clones and leaves some out. The data show fewer than 850,000 clones, roughly 70% seen once. The CDR3 runs to 13 residues. Germline V gene sequence: CDR1 SNHLY, CDR2 FYNNEI. V was trimmed by 6 bases and J by 1 base, leaving 9 bases between them. The entry originates in a study of shared clonotypes between healthy human individuals. The study, taken as a whole, reports: Only a few donors were included, so the genetic and exposure-history diversity represented was limited. A generally larger estimated richness was seen in naive subsets than in memory subsets.

Those who donated, Caucasian adults without exception, all lived in Nashville, Tennessee. V usage is TRBV2 and J usage is TRBJ2-5, with no clear D. Sample: memory CD4+ T cells sorted from blood. Subset specified: CD45RA-negative fraction. The clonotype originates from a woman in her thirties in good health. The CDR3 DNA is TGTGCCAGCAGACTCGACACCCAAGAGACCCAGTACTTC. Amino acid sequence: CASRLDTQETQYF.